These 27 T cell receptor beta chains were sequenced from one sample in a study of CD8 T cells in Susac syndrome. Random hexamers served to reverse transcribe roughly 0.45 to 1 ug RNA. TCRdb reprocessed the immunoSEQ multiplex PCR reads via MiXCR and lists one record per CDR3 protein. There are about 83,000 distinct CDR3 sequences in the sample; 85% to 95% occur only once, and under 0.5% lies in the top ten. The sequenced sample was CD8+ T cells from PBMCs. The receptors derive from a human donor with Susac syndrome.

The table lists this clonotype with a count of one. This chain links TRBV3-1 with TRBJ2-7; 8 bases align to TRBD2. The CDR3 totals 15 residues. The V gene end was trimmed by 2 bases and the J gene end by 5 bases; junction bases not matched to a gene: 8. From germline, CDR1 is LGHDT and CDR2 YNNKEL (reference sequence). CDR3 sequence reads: CASSQMAGGRDEQYF. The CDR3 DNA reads TGTGCCAGCAGCCAAATGGCGGGGGGACGGGACGAGCAGTACTTC.

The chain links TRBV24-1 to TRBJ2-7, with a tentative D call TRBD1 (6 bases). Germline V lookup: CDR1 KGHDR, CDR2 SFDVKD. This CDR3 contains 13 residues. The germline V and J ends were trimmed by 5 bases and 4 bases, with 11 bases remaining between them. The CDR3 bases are TGTGCCACCAGTGGCTCAGGGGCGTACGAGCAGTACTTC. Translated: CATSGSGAYEQYF.

CDR3 residues: CASSFLTERSSYNEQFF. The CDR3 DNA follows: TGTGCCAGCAGTTTCCTGACTGAACGGAGCTCCTACAATGAGCAGTTCTTC. The chain recombines TRBV12-3 or TRBV12-4 with TRBJ2-1; D ambiguous. The CDR3 is made up of 17 amino acids. With 3 bases removed from V and 0 bases from J, the gap between germline ends came to 15 bases.

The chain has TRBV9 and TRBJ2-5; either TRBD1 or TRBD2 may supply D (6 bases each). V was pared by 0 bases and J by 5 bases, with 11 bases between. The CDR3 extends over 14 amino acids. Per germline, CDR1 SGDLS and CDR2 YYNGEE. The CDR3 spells CASSVEGGRETQYF. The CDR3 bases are TGTGCCAGCAGCGTAGAAGGGGGGCGGGAGACCCAGTACTTC.

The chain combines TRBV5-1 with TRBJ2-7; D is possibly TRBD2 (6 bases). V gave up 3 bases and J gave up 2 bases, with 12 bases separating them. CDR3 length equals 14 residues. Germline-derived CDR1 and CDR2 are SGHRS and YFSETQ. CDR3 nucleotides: TGCGCCAGCAGCTCAGCCGGGAGTACCTACGAGCAGTACTTC. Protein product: CASSSAGSTYEQYF.

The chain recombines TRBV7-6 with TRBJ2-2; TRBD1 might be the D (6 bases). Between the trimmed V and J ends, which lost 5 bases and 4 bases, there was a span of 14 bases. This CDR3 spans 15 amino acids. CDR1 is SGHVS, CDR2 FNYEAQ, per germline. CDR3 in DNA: TGTGCCAGCAGCCCAGGGGCAGGGGTCACCGGGGAGCTGTTTTTT. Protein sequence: CASSPGAGVTGELFF.

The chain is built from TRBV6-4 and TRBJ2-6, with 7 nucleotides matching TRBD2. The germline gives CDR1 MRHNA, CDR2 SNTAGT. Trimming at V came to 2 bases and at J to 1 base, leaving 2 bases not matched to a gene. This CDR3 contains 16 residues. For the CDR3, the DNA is TGTGCCAGCAGTGACAGGGGAGGGTCTGGGGCCAACGTCCTGACTTTC. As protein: CASSDRGGSGANVLTF.

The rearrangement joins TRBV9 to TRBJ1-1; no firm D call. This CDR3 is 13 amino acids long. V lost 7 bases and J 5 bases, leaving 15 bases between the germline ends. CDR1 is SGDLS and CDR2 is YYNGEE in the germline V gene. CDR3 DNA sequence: TGTGCCAGCCTTCTTGGGGAATCGACTGAAGCTTTCTTT. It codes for CASLLGESTEAFF.

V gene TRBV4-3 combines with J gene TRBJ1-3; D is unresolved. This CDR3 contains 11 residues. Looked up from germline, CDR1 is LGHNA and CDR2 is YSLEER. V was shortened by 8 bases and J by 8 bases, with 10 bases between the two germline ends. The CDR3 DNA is TGCGCCAGCCGGGGTAGCCACACCATATATTTT. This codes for CASRGSHTIYF.

Here the CDR3 DNA reads TGTGCCACCAGTGATTTGCTCAGCAATGAGCAGTTCTTC. It is translated as CATSDLLSNEQFF. This sequence joins TRBV24-1 and TRBJ2-1, with no clear D. Trimming took off 0 bases at V and 6 bases at J, with 5 bases between the two ends. The CDR3 runs to 13 residues. CDR1 is KGHDR and CDR2 is SFDVKD in the germline V gene.

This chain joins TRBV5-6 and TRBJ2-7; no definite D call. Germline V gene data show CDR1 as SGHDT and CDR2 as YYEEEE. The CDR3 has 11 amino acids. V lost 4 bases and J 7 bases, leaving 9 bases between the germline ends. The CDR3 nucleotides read TGTGCCAGCAGCCTCGAAGGGGAGCAGTACTTC. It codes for CASSLEGEQYF.

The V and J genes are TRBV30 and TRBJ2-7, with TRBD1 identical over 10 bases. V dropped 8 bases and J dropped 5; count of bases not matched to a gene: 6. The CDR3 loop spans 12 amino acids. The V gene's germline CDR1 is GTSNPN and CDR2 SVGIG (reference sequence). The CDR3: CAGVTGGDEQYF. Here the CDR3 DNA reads TGTGCCGGGGTGACAGGGGGCGACGAGCAGTACTTC.

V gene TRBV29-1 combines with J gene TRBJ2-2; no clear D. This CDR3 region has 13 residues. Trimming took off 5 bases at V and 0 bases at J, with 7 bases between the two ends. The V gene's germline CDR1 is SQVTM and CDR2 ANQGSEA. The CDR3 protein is CSVLAPNTGELFF. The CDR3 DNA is TGCAGCGTTTTAGCCCCGAACACCGGGGAGCTGTTTTTT.

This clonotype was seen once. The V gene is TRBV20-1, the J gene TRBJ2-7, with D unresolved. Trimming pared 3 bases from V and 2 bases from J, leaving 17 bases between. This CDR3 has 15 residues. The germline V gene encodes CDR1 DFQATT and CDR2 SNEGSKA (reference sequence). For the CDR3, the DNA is TGCAGTGCTAGTCACTACGGGCAGGAGACCTACGAGCAGTACTTC. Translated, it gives CSASHYGQETYEQYF.

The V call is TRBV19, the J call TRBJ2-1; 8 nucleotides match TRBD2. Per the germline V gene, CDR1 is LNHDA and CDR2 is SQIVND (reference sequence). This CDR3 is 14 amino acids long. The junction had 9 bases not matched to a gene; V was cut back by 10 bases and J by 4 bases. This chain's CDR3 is CATAPGGDYNEQFF. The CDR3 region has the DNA TGTGCCACCGCCCCGGGGGGGGATTACAATGAGCAGTTCTTC.

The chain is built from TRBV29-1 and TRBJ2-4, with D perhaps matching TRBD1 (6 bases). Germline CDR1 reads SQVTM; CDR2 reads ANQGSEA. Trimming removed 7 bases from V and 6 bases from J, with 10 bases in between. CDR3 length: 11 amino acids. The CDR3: CSASQGNIQYF. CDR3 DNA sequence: TGCAGCGCCTCACAGGGAAACATTCAGTACTTC.

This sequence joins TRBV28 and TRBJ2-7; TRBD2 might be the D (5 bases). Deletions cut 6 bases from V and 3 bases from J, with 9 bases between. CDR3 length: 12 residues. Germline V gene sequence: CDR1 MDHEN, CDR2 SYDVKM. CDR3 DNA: TGTGCCAGCAGCCACGGGGTCTACGAGCAGTACTTC. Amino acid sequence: CASSHGVYEQYF.

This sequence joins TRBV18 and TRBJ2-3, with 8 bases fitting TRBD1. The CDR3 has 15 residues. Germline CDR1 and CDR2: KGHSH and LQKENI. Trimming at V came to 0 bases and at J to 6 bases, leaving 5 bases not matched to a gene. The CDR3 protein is CASSPPNRGADTQYF. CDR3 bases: TGTGCCAGCTCACCACCAAACAGGGGGGCGGATACGCAGTATTTT.

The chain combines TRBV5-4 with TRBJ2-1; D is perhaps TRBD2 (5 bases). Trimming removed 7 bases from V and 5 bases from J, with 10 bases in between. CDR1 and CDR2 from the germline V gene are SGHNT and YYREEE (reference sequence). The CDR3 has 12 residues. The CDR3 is CASGGRDNEQFF. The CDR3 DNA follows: TGTGCCAGCGGTGGGAGAGACAATGAGCAGTTCTTC.

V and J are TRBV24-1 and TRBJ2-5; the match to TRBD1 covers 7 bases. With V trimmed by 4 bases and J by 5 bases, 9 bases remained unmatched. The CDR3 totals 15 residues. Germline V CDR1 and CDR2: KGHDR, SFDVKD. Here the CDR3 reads CATSESTGSGETQYF. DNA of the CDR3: TGTGCCACCAGTGAGTCGACAGGGTCGGGGGAGACCCAGTACTTC.

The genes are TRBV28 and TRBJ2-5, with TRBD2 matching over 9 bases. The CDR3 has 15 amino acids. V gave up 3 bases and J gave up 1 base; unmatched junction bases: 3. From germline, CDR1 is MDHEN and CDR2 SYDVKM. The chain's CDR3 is CASSFPAGGQETQYF. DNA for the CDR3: TGTGCCAGCAGTTTCCCAGCGGGAGGCCAAGAGACCCAGTACTTC. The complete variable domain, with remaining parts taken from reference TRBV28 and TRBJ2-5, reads DVKVTQSSRYLVKRTGEKVFLECVQDMDHENMFWYRQDPGLGLRLIYFSYDVKMKEKGDIPEGYSVSREKKERFSLILESASTNQTSMYLCASSFPAGGQETQYFGPGTRLLVL.

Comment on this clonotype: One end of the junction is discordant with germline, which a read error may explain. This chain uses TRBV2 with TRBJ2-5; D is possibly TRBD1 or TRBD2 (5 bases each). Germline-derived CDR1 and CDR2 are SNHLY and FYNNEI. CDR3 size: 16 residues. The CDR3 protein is CASREDGAPYIETQYF. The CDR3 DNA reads TGTGCCAGCAGGGAAGACGGGGCTCCGTATATAGAGACCCAGTACTTC.

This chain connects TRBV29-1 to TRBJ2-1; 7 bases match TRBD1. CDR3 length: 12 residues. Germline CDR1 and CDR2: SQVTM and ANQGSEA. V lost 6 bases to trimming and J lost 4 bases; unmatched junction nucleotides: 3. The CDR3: CSVGTAYNEQFF. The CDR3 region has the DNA TGCAGCGTCGGGACAGCGTACAATGAGCAGTTCTTC.

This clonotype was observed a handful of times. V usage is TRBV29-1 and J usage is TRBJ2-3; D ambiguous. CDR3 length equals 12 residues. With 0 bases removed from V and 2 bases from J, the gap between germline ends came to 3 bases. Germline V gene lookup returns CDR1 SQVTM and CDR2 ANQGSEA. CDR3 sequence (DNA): TGCAGCGTTGAAGAGCACACAGATACGCAGTATTTT. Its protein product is CSVEEHTDTQYF.

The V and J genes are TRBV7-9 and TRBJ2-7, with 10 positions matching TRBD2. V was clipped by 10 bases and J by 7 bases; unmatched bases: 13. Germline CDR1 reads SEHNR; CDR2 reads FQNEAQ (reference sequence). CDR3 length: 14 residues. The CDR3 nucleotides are TGTGCCATCGATGACGGGACTAGCGTACTGGAGCAGTACTTC. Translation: CAIDDGTSVLEQYF.

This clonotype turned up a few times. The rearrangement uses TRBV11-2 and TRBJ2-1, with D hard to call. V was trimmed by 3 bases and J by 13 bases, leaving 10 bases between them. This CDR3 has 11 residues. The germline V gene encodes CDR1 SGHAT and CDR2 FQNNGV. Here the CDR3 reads CASSFGLVQFF. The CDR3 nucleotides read TGTGCCAGCAGCTTTGGTCTGGTTCAGTTCTTC.

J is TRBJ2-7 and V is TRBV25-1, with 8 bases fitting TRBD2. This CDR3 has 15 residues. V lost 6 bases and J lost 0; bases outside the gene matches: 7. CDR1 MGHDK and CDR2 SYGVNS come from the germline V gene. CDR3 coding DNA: TGTGCCAGCAGACTAGCGGAGGGGCACTCCTACGAGCAGTACTTC. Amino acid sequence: CASRLAEGHSYEQYF.